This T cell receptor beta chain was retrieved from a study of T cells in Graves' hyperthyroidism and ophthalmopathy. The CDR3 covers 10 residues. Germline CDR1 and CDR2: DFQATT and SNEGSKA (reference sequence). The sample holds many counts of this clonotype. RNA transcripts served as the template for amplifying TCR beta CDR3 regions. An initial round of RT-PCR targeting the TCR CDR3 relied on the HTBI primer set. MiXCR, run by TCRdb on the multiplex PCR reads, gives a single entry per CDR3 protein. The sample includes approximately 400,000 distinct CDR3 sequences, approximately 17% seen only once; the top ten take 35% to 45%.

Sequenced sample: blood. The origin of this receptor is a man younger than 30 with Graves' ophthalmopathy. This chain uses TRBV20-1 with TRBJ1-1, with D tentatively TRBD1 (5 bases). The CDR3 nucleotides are TGCAGACTGGGGCGGGACGGAGCTTTCTTT. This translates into CRLGRDGAFF.